A selection of T cell receptor beta chains follows, all from one sample in a study of blood T cell repertoires in COVID-19. Profiling relied on immunoSEQ multiplex PCR, and the TCRdb table lists in-frame clones only, not all of them. Of some 250,000 clones detected, approximately 90% appear once; the ten largest clones hold roughly 8.3%. The specimen sequenced was PBMCs or T cells enriched from blood (not recorded which). The source of these receptors is a man aged 35-49 years who had recovered from COVID-19. CDR3s include the opening cysteine and the closing phenylalanine or tryptophan. The order of the fields is D gene, J gene, V gene, clone size, CDR3 protein, CDR3 DNA. D genes are given only for firm matches. Rows may omit the clone size; those that give it use once, few, many or a size class.

D gene: .
J gene: TRBJ1-1
V gene: TRBV7-8
clone size: .
CDR3 protein: CASSPRTVREAFF
CDR3 DNA: TGTGCCAGCAGCCCTCGGACAGTCCGCGAAGCTTTCTTT

D gene: TRBD1
J gene: TRBJ2-3
V gene: TRBV29-1
clone size: .
CDR3 protein: CSVGGQQDTQYF
CDR3 DNA: TGCAGCGTTGGGGGACAGCAAGATACGCAGTATTTT

D gene: .
J gene: TRBJ2-7
V gene: TRBV3-1/TRBV3-2
clone size: many
CDR3 protein: CASSPNNRGGYEQYF
CDR3 DNA: TGTGCCAGCAGCCCCAACAACAGAGGGGGCTACGAGCAGTACTTC

D gene: .
J gene: TRBJ2-7
V gene: TRBV28
clone size: .
CDR3 protein: CASILFLGGEQYF
CDR3 DNA: TGTGCCAGCATCCTCTTCTTGGGGGGCGAGCAGTACTTC

D gene: .
J gene: TRBJ1-1
V gene: TRBV5-6
clone size: .
CDR3 protein: CASSLTGRRAFF
CDR3 DNA: TGTGCCAGCAGCCTAACAGGGCGTAGGGCTTTCTTT

D gene: .
J gene: TRBJ1-2
V gene: TRBV3-1/TRBV3-2
clone size: .
CDR3 protein: CASSQDREGLYYGYTF
CDR3 DNA: TGTGCCAGCAGCCAAGATCGGGAGGGGTTGTACTATGGCTACACCTTC

D gene: .
J gene: TRBJ2-4
V gene: TRBV9
clone size: .
CDR3 protein: CASSAKGGDLAKNIQYF
CDR3 DNA: TGTGCCAGCAGCGCCAAAGGAGGGGATCTAGCCAAAAACATTCAGTACTTC

D gene: .
J gene: TRBJ2-7
V gene: TRBV4-2
clone size: .
CDR3 protein: CASSQDRAGKVYEQYF
CDR3 DNA: TGTGCCAGCAGCCAAGATAGGGCGGGAAAGGTCTACGAGCAGTACTTC

D gene: TRBD1
J gene: TRBJ2-6
V gene: TRBV15
clone size: .
CDR3 protein: CATSRPRQGRGSGANVLTF
CDR3 DNA: TGTGCCACCAGCAGACCAAGACAGGGTCGGGGATCTGGGGCCAACGTCCTGACTTTC

D gene: .
J gene: TRBJ2-3
V gene: TRBV29-1
clone size: once
CDR3 protein: CSVDGAGEIADTQYF
CDR3 DNA: TGCAGCGTTGATGGAGCAGGGGAAATCGCAGATACGCAGTATTTT

D gene: .
J gene: TRBJ2-1
V gene: TRBV14
clone size: .
CDR3 protein: CASSHPGRTFYNEQFF
CDR3 DNA: TGTGCCAGCAGCCATCCGGGAAGAACGTTCTACAATGAGCAGTTCTTC

D gene: .
J gene: TRBJ2-3
V gene: TRBV9
clone size: .
CDR3 protein: CASSVLQGPDTQYF
CDR3 DNA: TGTGCCAGCAGCGTCCTCCAGGGCCCAGATACGCAGTATTTT

D gene: .
J gene: TRBJ2-3
V gene: TRBV5-1
clone size: .
CDR3 protein: CASSLVSGFRTDTQYF
CDR3 DNA: TGCGCCAGCAGCTTGGTTTCAGGGTTTAGAACAGATACGCAGTATTTT

D gene: TRBD1
J gene: TRBJ2-3
V gene: TRBV4-3
clone size: .
CDR3 protein: CASSQDPDRGNTDTQYF
CDR3 DNA: TGCGCCAGCAGCCAAGATCCCGACAGGGGAAACACAGATACGCAGTATTTT

D gene: .
J gene: TRBJ2-6
V gene: TRBV14
clone size: .
CDR3 protein: CASSRTQGGNVLTF
CDR3 DNA: TGTGCCAGCAGCCGAACCCAGGGCGGTAACGTCCTGACTTTC

D gene: .
J gene: TRBJ2-1
V gene: TRBV27
clone size: .
CDR3 protein: CASSILPSVNEQFF
CDR3 DNA: TGTGCCAGCAGTATACTCCCCTCTGTCAATGAGCAGTTCTTC

D gene: .
J gene: TRBJ1-4
V gene: TRBV7-9
clone size: .
CDR3 protein: CASSLRQTTNEKLFF
CDR3 DNA: TGTGCCAGCAGCTTAAGACAGACAACTAATGAAAAACTGTTTTTT

D gene: .
J gene: TRBJ1-2
V gene: TRBV11-3
clone size: .
CDR3 protein: CASTPKTDSNYGYTF
CDR3 DNA: TGTGCCAGCACCCCTAAGACGGACTCTAACTATGGCTACACCTTC

D gene: TRBD2
J gene: TRBJ2-3
V gene: TRBV7-2
clone size: .
CDR3 protein: CASRTSGADTQYF
CDR3 DNA: TGTGCCAGCAGGACTAGCGGGGCAGATACGCAGTATTTT

D gene: TRBD1
J gene: TRBJ1-2
V gene: TRBV11-1
clone size: few
CDR3 protein: CASSFDRGFDYGYTF
CDR3 DNA: TGTGCCAGCAGCTTCGACAGGGGTTTTGACTATGGCTACACCTTC

D gene: .
J gene: TRBJ1-1
V gene: TRBV25-1
clone size: .
CDR3 protein: CASSEWGGSNTEAFF
CDR3 DNA: TGTGCCAGCAGTGAATGGGGGGGGTCGAACACTGAAGCTTTCTTT

D gene: TRBD1
J gene: TRBJ1-5
V gene: TRBV19
clone size: .
CDR3 protein: CASSTQGAPDQPQHF
CDR3 DNA: TGTGCCAGTAGTACCCAGGGGGCGCCGGATCAGCCCCAGCATTTT

D gene: TRBD1
J gene: TRBJ1-5
V gene: TRBV5-8
clone size: few
CDR3 protein: CASSETGVTVQPQHF
CDR3 DNA: TGTGCCAGCAGCGAGACAGGGGTGACGGTTCAGCCCCAGCATTTT

D gene: .
J gene: TRBJ2-3
V gene: TRBV12-3/TRBV12-4
clone size: .
CDR3 protein: CASSRQGTDTQYF
CDR3 DNA: TGTGCCAGCAGTCGACAGGGCACAGATACGCAGTATTTT

D gene: .
J gene: TRBJ1-1
V gene: TRBV5-1
clone size: .
CDR3 protein: CASSGRGAEAFF
CDR3 DNA: TGCGCCAGCAGCGGCAGGGGAGCTGAAGCTTTCTTT

D gene: .
J gene: TRBJ1-1
V gene: TRBV5-6
clone size: once
CDR3 protein: CASSLGTGRANTEAFF
CDR3 DNA: TGTGCCAGCAGCCTTGGAACAGGGCGAGCGAACACTGAAGCTTTCTTT

D gene: TRBD2
J gene: TRBJ2-1
V gene: TRBV19
clone size: .
CDR3 protein: CASSMRREDEQFF
CDR3 DNA: TGTGCCAGTAGTATGAGGCGGGAGGATGAGCAGTTCTTC

D gene: .
J gene: TRBJ1-1
V gene: TRBV30
clone size: .
CDR3 protein: CAWVEDVRNTEAFF
CDR3 DNA: TGTGCCTGGGTCGAAGATGTGAGGAACACTGAAGCTTTCTTT

D gene: .
J gene: TRBJ2-3
V gene: TRBV28
clone size: .
CDR3 protein: CASPPGEGGTDTQYF
CDR3 DNA: TGTGCCAGCCCCCCAGGAGAGGGCGGCACAGATACGCAGTATTTT

D gene: TRBD2
J gene: TRBJ2-2
V gene: TRBV5-1
clone size: once
CDR3 protein: CASSLDGGVNTGELFF
CDR3 DNA: TGCGCCAGCAGCTTGGACGGGGGGGTCAACACCGGGGAGCTGTTTTTT

D gene: .
J gene: TRBJ1-2
V gene: TRBV6-1
clone size: .
CDR3 protein: CASSEAKDRMNLYGYTF
CDR3 DNA: TGTGCCAGCAGTGAAGCGAAAGACAGGATGAACCTCTATGGCTACACCTTC

D gene: TRBD1
J gene: TRBJ1-1
V gene: TRBV28
clone size: .
CDR3 protein: CASSLIDRGGYTEAFF
CDR3 DNA: TGTGCCAGCAGTTTAATCGACAGGGGGGGATACACTGAAGCTTTCTTT